The source of this TCR beta chain is a study of vaccination effects on CD4 cells after COVID-19. Findings and limits, study-wide: Few convalescent patients, and no early post-infection timepoints, were available to the study. Common cold coronavirus cross-reactivity was shown by only 1 of 255 vaccine-induced clones in healthy vaccinees.

Note on this clone: Its antigen is not known.

Some clones are missing from TCRdb's copy, which holds only in-frame ones; the method was immunoSEQ multiplex PCR. The sample holds about 66,000 clones; around 69% are singletons and the top ten take about 2.2%. When nine to ten days of culture had elapsed, CD4+ T cells were isolated. The participants, recipients of two vaccine doses, got either BNT162b2 or mRNA-1273. The germline gives CDR1 MNHEY, CDR2 SVGAGI. The germline V and J ends were trimmed by 6 bases and 7 bases, with 10 bases remaining between them. The CDR3 length is 13 residues. Sequenced material: CD4+ T cells from PBMCs cultured without peptide, taken after COVID-19 vaccination. The chain links TRBV6-5 to TRBJ1-6; no clear D gene. This TCR was recovered from a human donor who received a COVID-19 vaccine. CDR3 protein: CASRNSGNSPLHF. The CDR3 DNA is TGTGCCAGCAGGAACAGCGGAAATTCACCCCTCCACTTT.